Below, 8 T cell receptor beta chains from the same sample are listed, as sequenced in a study of human T cells and chemical hapten exposure. Time point: pre-sensitization, week 0. The treatment was: therapeutic diphenylcyclopropenone sensitization with weekly scalp DPC. TCRdb recomputed calls from the RACE reads with MiXCR, one row per CDR3 protein. Of fewer than 70,000 distinct CDR3 sequences in the sample, around 6.6% were seen once. This material consisted of whole blood, taken in connection with sensitization to the hapten diphenylcyclopropenone (DPC). The receptors were gathered from a woman aged 25 to 39 with alopecia areata. Some clones in this sample may be carry-over from other donors' samples.

The chain joins TRBV30 to TRBJ2-1; 7 bases align to TRBD2. V shed 3 bases, J shed 2 bases, and the junction held 4 bases outside the gene matches. CDR1 is GTSNPN and CDR2 is SVGIG in the germline V gene (reference sequence). This CDR3 contains 14 residues. CDR3 sequence reads: CAWRTGTTYNEQFF. CDR3 nucleotide sequence: TGTGCCTGGAGAACCGGGACTACCTACAATGAGCAGTTCTTC.

The sample holds many counts of this clonotype. This chain joins TRBV18 and TRBJ1-2; the match to TRBD1 covers 8 bases. Germline V gene lookup returns CDR1 KGHSH and CDR2 LQKENI. Trimming removed 3 bases from V and 2 bases from J; junction bases left unmatched: 2. This CDR3 spans 14 amino acids. As DNA, the CDR3 is TGTGCCAGCTCACCCACAGGGGGGAACTATGGCTACACCTTC. It specifies CASSPTGGNYGYTF.

The rearrangement links TRBV6-6 to TRBJ1-2; D is unresolved. This CDR3 spans 15 amino acids. The V end lost 0 bases, the J end lost 3 bases, and 11 bases lay between the germline ends. Germline V gives CDR1 MNHNY, CDR2 SVGAGI (reference sequence). For the CDR3, the DNA is TGTGCCAGCAGTTACTCGGATTTAATGGACTATGGCTACACCTTC. It translates to CASSYSDLMDYGYTF.

In regard to this clonotype: The junction departs from germline at one end; a sequencing error may be responsible. This chain joins TRBV12-3 or TRBV12-4 and TRBJ1-2, with 8 bases matching TRBD1. The CDR3 spans 13 residues. The CDR3 sequence: CTSLKAGGHGYTF. In DNA form, the CDR3 reads TGTACCAGCCTTAAGGCAGGGGGCCATGGCTACACCTTC.

This clonotype has just a few counts. The CDR3, as DNA: TGTGCCAGCAGCCTGGGGTACAGCCGGGTAATCACAGATACGCAGTATTTT. Its translation is CASSLGYSRVITDTQYF. J is TRBJ2-3 and V is TRBV3-1, with D unresolved. Germline V CDR1 and CDR2: LGHDT, YNNKEL (reference sequence). The CDR3 extends over 17 amino acids. Trimming removed 4 bases from V and 2 bases from J, with 19 bases in between.

The sample holds many counts of this clonotype. The chain joins TRBV7-9 to TRBJ1-2; no clear D. In germline, CDR1 is SEHNR, CDR2 FQNEAQ (reference sequence). V gave up 1 base and J gave up 2 bases, with 5 bases separating them. The CDR3 runs to 13 residues. CDR3 sequence reads: CASSLDLNYGYTF. The CDR3, as DNA: TGTGCCAGCAGCTTAGATTTGAACTATGGCTACACCTTC. The full variable domain, rest sourced from reference TRBV7-9 and TRBJ1-2, is DTGVSQNPRHKITKRGQNVTFRCDPISEHNRLYWYRQTLGQGPEFLTYFQNEAQLEKSRLLSDRFSAERPKGSFSTLEIQRTEQGDSAMYLCASSLDLNYGYTFGSGTRLTVV.

The chain employs TRBV29-1 and TRBJ2-2; D possibly corresponds to TRBD2 (6 bases). V was trimmed by 4 bases and J by 1 base, leaving 13 bases between them. There are 15 residues in the CDR3. From germline, CDR1 is SQVTM and CDR2 ANQGSEA. This CDR3 is CSVVRGMGNTGELFF. CDR3 nucleotides: TGCAGCGTTGTTCGGGGGATGGGGAACACCGGGGAGCTGTTTTTT.

In this sample, this clonotype turned up many times. The chain uses TRBV20-1 and TRBJ2-3, with D perhaps TRBD1 (5 bases). In germline, CDR1 is DFQATT, CDR2 SNEGSKA (reference sequence). This CDR3 is built from 13 residues. Trimming shortened V by 6 bases and J by 1 base, and 11 bases separated the two germline ends. The chain's CDR3 is CSALSQGTDTQYF. The CDR3 nucleotides are TGCAGTGCCCTATCACAGGGCACAGATACGCAGTATTTT.